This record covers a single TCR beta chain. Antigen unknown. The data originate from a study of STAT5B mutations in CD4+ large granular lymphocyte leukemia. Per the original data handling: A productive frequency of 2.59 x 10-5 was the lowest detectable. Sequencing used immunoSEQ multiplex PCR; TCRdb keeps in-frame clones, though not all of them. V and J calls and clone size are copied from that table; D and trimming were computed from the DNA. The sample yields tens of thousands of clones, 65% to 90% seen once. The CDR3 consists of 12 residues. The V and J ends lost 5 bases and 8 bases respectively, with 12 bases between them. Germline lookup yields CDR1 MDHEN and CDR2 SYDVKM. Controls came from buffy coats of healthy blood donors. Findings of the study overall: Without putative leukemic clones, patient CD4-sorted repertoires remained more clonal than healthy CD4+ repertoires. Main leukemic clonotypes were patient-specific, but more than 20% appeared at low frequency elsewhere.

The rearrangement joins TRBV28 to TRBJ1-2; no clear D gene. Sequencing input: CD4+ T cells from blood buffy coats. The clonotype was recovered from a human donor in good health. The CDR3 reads CASSNNGVGYTF. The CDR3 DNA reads TGTGCCAGCAGTAATAACGGGGTCGGCTACACCTTC.